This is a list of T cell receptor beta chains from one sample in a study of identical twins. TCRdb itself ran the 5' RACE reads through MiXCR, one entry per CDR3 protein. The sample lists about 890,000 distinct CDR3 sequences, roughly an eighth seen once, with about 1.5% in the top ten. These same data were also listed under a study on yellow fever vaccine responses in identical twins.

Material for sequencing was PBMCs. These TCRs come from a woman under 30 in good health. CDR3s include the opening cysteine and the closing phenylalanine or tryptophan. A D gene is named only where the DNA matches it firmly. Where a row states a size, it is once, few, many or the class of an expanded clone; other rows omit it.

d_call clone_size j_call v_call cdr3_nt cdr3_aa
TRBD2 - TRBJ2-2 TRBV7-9 TGTGCCAGCAGCACCCCCGTAGCGGGATTAATCACCGGGGAGCTGTTTTTT CASSTPVAGLITGELFF
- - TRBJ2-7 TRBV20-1 TGCAGTGCTAGGGGGATGGGGGTTGAGCAGTACTTC CSARGMGVEQYF
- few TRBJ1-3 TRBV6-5 TGTGCCAGCAGTTACATGGCAGGGAAGACTGGAAACACCATATATTTT CASSYMAGKTGNTIYF
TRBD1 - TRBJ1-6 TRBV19 TGTGCCAGTAGTATCCTCGGGACAGAGGATTATAATTCACCCCTCCACTTT CASSILGTEDYNSPLHF
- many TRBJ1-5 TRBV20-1 TGCAGTGCTAGAGATCTTGTGGGGGGAGGCAATCAGCCCCAGCATTTT CSARDLVGGGNQPQHF
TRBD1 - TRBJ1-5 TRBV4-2 TGTGCCAGCAGCCAAGTTGTACAGGGGAAAGGTCAGCCCCAGCATTTT CASSQVVQGKGQPQHF
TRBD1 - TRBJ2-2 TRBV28 TGTGCCAGCCGGGACAGCCTCACCGGGGAGCTGTTTTTT CASRDSLTGELFF
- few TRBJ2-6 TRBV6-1 TGTGCCAGCAATCCGACAAGCTCTGGGGCCAACGTCCTGACTTTC CASNPTSSGANVLTF
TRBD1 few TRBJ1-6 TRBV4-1 TGCGCCAGCAGCCTTGAGAGGGGGCTCAATAATTCACCCCTCCACTTT CASSLERGLNNSPLHF
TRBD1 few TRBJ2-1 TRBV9 TGTGCCAGCAGCCCCCCGGGACAGGGAATTATTGACAATGAGCAGTTCTTC CASSPPGQGIIDNEQFF
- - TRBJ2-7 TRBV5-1 TGCGCCAGTAGTCACAGGCCACCCCCATCGACCTACGAGCAGTACTTC CASSHRPPPSTYEQYF
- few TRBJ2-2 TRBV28 TGTGCCATCCCTGGGGGTTCCGGGGAGCTGTTTTTT CAIPGGSGELFF
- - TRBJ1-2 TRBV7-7 TGTGCCAGCAGCGGCCCTAGACAGGCCAACTATGGCTACACCTTC CASSGPRQANYGYTF
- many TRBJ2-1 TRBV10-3 TGTGCCATCAGTACAGACAATGAGCAGTTCTTC CAISTDNEQFF
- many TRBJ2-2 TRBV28 TGTGCCAGCAGTTTTCATCCTGGGGGTGCCGGGGAGCTGTTTTTT CASSFHPGGAGELFF
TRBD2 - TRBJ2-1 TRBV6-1 TGTGCCAGCCAAATCGACGGGGGGGTCGATGAGCAGTTCTTC CASQIDGGVDEQFF
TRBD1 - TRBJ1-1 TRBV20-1 TGCAGTGCCGCCGGGACAGGGCCCCTAGGTACGGCTTTCTTT CSAAGTGPLGTAFF
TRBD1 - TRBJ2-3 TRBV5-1 TGCGCCAGCAGTTCCGGGACAGGGGTAACAGATACGCAGTATTTT CASSSGTGVTDTQYF
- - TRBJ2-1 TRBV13 TGTGCCAGCAGTTTCACAGGGAGCTCCTACAATGAGCAGTTCTTC CASSFTGSSYNEQFF
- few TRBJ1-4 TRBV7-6 TGTGCCAGCAGCTTACCTGGGACGGGAGAAAAACTGTTTTTT CASSLPGTGEKLFF
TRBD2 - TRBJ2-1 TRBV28 TGTGCCAGCAGTGGGACTAGCGGGGGCCACTACAATGAGCAGTTCTTC CASSGTSGGHYNEQFF
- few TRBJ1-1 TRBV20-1 TGCCGGGCAGCCTGGATGATGAACACTGAAGCTTTCTTT CRAAWMMNTEAFF
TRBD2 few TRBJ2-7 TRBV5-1 TGCGCCAGCAGCTTGGCGCCTAGCGGGACCGTACGCGAGCAGTACTTC CASSLAPSGTVREQYF
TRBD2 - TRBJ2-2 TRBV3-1 TGTGCCAGCAGCCAATCGTCTAGCGGGAGGGCCGGATGGACCGGGGAGCTGTTTTTT CASSQSSSGRAGWTGELFF
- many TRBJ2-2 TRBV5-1 TGCGCCAGCAGCATACAGGGAGCCGGGGAGCTGTTTTTT CASSIQGAGELFF
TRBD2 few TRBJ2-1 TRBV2 TGTGCCAGCAGCGGCTTATGGACTAGCGGGGGGCTCTACAATGAGCAGTTCTTC CASSGLWTSGGLYNEQFF
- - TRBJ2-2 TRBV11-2 TGTGCCAGCAGCTTCGGGGGGCATATTACCGGGGAGCTGTTTTTT CASSFGGHITGELFF
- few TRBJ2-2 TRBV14 TGTGCCAGCGCTGTCGTCCGGGAGAGTGGGGAGCTGTTTTTT CASAVVRESGELFF
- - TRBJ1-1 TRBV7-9 TGTGCCAGCAGCTACCGCTCGGTAGAATCTGAAGCTTTCTTT CASSYRSVESEAFF
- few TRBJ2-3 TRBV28 TGTGCCAGCAGTCCATCCTCCGCAGGTTTTATCGATACGCAGTATTTT CASSPSSAGFIDTQYF
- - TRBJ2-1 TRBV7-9 TGTGCCAGCAGCTACAAGGACGGGTACAATGAGCAGTTCTTC CASSYKDGYNEQFF
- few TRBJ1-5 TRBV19 TGTGCCAGTAGTTTTCTCGACAGGCTGGGTCAGCCCCAGCATTTT CASSFLDRLGQPQHF
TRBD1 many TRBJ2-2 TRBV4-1 TGCGCCAGCAGCCTCGGACAGGGAAGGGGTTCCGGGGAGCTGTTTTTT CASSLGQGRGSGELFF
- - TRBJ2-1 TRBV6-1 TGTGCCAGCATCTTGGGGTACGGTGAGCAGTTCTTC CASILGYGEQFF
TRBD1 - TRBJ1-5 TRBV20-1 TGCAGTGCTACTGGACAGGCCCGCTCGTTTAGCAATCAGCCCCAGCATTTT CSATGQARSFSNQPQHF
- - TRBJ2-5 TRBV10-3 TGTGCCATCAGTGACAAACAGGGTCCAGAGACCCAGTACTTC CAISDKQGPETQYF
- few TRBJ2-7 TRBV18 TGTGCCAGCTCACCACCGGTCGCGGGCTACGAGCAGTACTTC CASSPPVAGYEQYF
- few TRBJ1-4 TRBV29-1 TGCAGCGCTTACCTCCAGGGATTGAGTGAAAAACTGTTTTTT CSAYLQGLSEKLFF
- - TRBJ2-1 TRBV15 TGTGCCACCAGCAGAGAGGGCGGACCGGCCTACAATGAGCAGTTCTTC CATSREGGPAYNEQFF
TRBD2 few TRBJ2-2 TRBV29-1 TGCAGCGTTGACGGCGGGAGGGCCTGGAACGGGGAGCTGTTTTTT CSVDGGRAWNGELFF
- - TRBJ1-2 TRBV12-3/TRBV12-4 TGTGCCAGCACCGCCCTGAGGGACTATGGCTACACCTTC CASTALRDYGYTF
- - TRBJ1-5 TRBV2 TGTGCCACCAGCGAAAATAGCAATCAGCCCCAGCATTTT CATSENSNQPQHF
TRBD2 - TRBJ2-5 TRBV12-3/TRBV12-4 TGTGCCAGCAGTTTAAAGGCGGGGGGAGGTCAAGAGACCCAGTACTTC CASSLKAGGGQETQYF
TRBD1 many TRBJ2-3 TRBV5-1 TGCGCCAGCAGCTTGGGGGACAGAGACACAGATACGCAGTATTTT CASSLGDRDTDTQYF
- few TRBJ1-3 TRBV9 TGTGCCAGCAGCGTAGGACATATGAGCTCTGGAAACACCATATATTTT CASSVGHMSSGNTIYF
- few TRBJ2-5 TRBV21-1 TGTGCCAGCAGCTCCCCTAGGGGAGAACAAGAGACCCAGTACTTC CASSSPRGEQETQYF
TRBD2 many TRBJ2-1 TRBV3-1 TGTGCCAGCAGCTCCCGCGGGGGGCACCTTGGGGGTGAGCAGTTCTTC CASSSRGGHLGGEQFF
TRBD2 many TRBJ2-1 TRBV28 TGTGCCAGCAGTTTACGGGGGGGTGAGCAGTTCTTC CASSLRGGEQFF
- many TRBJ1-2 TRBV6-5 TGTGCCAGCAGTTACGCCTCGAGGAGGGAGGGCTACACCTTC CASSYASRREGYTF
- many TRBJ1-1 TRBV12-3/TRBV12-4 TGTGCCAGCAGTACGCCGGACGACGGGGGCACTGAAGCTTTCTTT CASSTPDDGGTEAFF
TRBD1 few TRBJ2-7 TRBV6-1 TGTGCCAGCAGCCTCACACAGGGGGGCCCCTACGAGCAGTACTTC CASSLTQGGPYEQYF
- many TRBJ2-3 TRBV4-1 TGCGCCAGCAGCCAAGATACCAGCACAGATACGCAGTATTTT CASSQDTSTDTQYF
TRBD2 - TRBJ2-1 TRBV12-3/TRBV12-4 TGTGCCAGCACGCTAGCGGGAGGTCATGAGCAGTTCTTC CASTLAGGHEQFF
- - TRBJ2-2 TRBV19 TGTGCCAGTATCAGCGCGAACACCGGGGAGCTGTTTTTT CASISANTGELFF
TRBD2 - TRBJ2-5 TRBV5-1 TGCGCCAGCAGCTTAAAGCGGGAGGGCGCTGAGACCCAGTACTTC CASSLKREGAETQYF
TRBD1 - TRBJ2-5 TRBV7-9 TGTGCCACTTGGGGACAGAAGGGTTTCCAAGAGACCCAGTACTTC CATWGQKGFQETQYF
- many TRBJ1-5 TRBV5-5 TGTGCCAGCAGCTTTCGGAAGGCCGATCAGCCCCAGCATTTT CASSFRKADQPQHF